The 7 T cell receptor beta chains reported below all come from one sample, sequenced in a study of cytomegalovirus exposure and HLA in healthy donors. A multiplex PCR was run with 60 Vbeta primers and 13 Jbeta primers. Assay: immunoSEQ multiplex PCR; the TCRdb copy retains only in-frame clones and omits some. Of around 150,000 clones listed, 68% are singletons. Sequencing was carried out using PBMCs. The receptors originated from a man aged 45-60 years in good health and CMV-seronegative.

The chain has TRBV18 and TRBJ1-2; 9 bases match TRBD1. CDR1 KGHSH and CDR2 LQKENI come from the germline V gene. CDR3 length: 16 amino acids. V was pared by 3 bases and J by 2 bases, with 7 bases of the junction left unmatched. The CDR3 DNA follows: TGTGCCAGCTCACCCGTTCCGGGACAGGGCAACTATGGCTACACCTTC. Protein sequence: CASSPVPGQGNYGYTF. Based on the CDR3 plus reference TRBV18 and TRBJ1-2, the full variable domain is NAGVMQNPRHLVRRRGQEARLRCSPMKGHSHVYWYRQLPEEGLKFMVYLQKENIIDESGMPKERFSAEFPKEGPSILRIQQVVRGDSAAYFCASSPVPGQGNYGYTFGSGTRLTVV.

This chain joins TRBV4-1 and TRBJ2-1, with 9 bases aligning to TRBD2. The germline V gene encodes CDR1 MGHRA and CDR2 YSYEKL. V dropped 4 bases and J dropped 3; count of bases not matched to a gene: 7. CDR3 length equals 16 residues. CDR3 DNA: TGCGCCAGCAGCCGATCAGAAGCGGGGGGCTACAATGAGCAGTTCTTC. The encoded protein is CASSRSEAGGYNEQFF.

The gene calls are TRBV29-1 and TRBJ2-3; 7 bases match TRBD2. V was pared by 3 bases and J by 0 bases, with 9 bases of the junction left unmatched. From germline, CDR1 is SQVTM and CDR2 ANQGSEA. This CDR3 is 16 amino acids long. The CDR3 loop reads CSVERDQRGSTDTQYF. In DNA form, the CDR3 reads TGCAGCGTTGAGAGGGACCAGCGGGGTAGCACAGATACGCAGTATTTT.

This clone was recorded a few times. This rearrangement joins TRBV4-1 to TRBJ2-7, with TRBD2 as a possible D gene (6 bases). Trimming took 0 bases from V and 0 from J, leaving 12 bases between them. Germline CDR1 reads MGHRA; CDR2 reads YSYEKL. This CDR3 is 16 amino acids long. The CDR3 protein is CASSQDEGLGSYEQYF. For the CDR3, the DNA is TGCGCCAGCAGCCAAGATGAGGGACTCGGCTCCTACGAGCAGTACTTC.

This chain connects TRBV5-1 to TRBJ2-1; 8 positions match TRBD2. Losses at the gene ends were 2 bases for V and 5 bases for J; bases not matched to a gene: 3. The germline CDR1 and CDR2 sequences are SGHRS and YFSETQ. CDR3 size: 14 residues. The CDR3 DNA reads TGCGCCAGCAGCTTCGGCGGGGGGAACAATGAGCAGTTCTTC. Amino acid sequence: CASSFGGGNNEQFF.

This clone occurred a few times. This sequence joins TRBV6-1 and TRBJ2-3; 8 positions match TRBD2. CDR1 MNHNS and CDR2 SASEGT come from the germline V gene. This CDR3 is built from 14 residues. The V and J ends lost 5 bases and 2 bases, in that order; junction bases with no gene match: 3. The DNA for the CDR3 is TGTGCCAGCAGTAGAGCGGGGGTCACAGATACGCAGTATTTT. Amino acids: CASSRAGVTDTQYF.

V is TRBV2 and J is TRBJ2-2; 9 nucleotides align to TRBD1. Germline V gene sequence: CDR1 SNHLY, CDR2 FYNNEI. The CDR3 contains 15 residues. Germline trimming cut 6 bases from V and 7 bases from J; bases unmatched to any gene: 9. The CDR3 sequence is CASSYLGTGNGELFF. CDR3 in DNA: TGTGCCAGCAGCTACTTAGGGACAGGGAACGGGGAGCTGTTTTTT.